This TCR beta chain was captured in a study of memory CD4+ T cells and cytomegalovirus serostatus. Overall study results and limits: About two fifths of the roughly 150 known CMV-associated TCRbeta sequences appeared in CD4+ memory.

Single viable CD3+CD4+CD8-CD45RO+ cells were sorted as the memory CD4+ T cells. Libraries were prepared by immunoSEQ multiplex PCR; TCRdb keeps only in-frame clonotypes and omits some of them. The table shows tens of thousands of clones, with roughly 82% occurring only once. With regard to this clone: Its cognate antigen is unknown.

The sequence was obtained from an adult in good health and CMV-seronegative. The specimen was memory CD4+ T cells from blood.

CDR3: CASSRTGVGNTIYF. The CDR3 DNA reads as TGTGCCAGCAGCCGGACAGGGGTTGGAAACACCATATATTTT. This chain uses TRBV7-2 with TRBJ1-3, with 9 nucleotides matching TRBD1. CDR3 length: 14 amino acids. V shed 5 bases and J 3 bases; nucleotides not matched to a gene: 2. The germline V gene has CDR1 SGHTA and CDR2 FQGNSA.